The rows below give T cell receptor beta chains drawn from one sample of a study of T cells in localized non-small cell lung cancer. Assay: immunoSEQ multiplex PCR; the TCRdb copy retains only in-frame clones and omits some. The sample has about 9,800 clones, around 41% seen once. The sample in question was lymph node tissue, obtained before any cancer treatment. Receptors were obtained from a woman aged 35-70 years with stage I lung adenocarcinoma. Each CDR3 is given with its conserved first and last residue. A D gene is named only where the DNA matches it firmly. Rows may omit the clone size; those that give it use once, few, many or a size class.

TRBD1	-	TRBV19	TRBJ1-1	TGTGCCAGTAGGAACAGGGGGGACACTGAAGCTTTCTTT	CASRNRGDTEAFF
-	few	TRBV2	TRBJ2-3	TGTGTCACCGTACAGGGAAGGGGCATGGTTACGCAGTATTTT	CVTVQGRGMVTQYF
-	-	TRBV12-2	TRBJ2-3	TGTGCCACCGGAACTAGCGGGGGGGCTGGAGATACGCAGTATTTT	CATGTSGGAGDTQYF
-	-	TRBV19	TRBJ2-3	TGTGCCAGTAGTCCCCTACTAGTGGATACGCAGTATTTT	CASSPLLVDTQYF
-	few	TRBV29-1	TRBJ1-2	TGCAGCGTTGGGGGCGCGGGGAACTATGGCTACACCTTC	CSVGGAGNYGYTF
-	-	TRBV30	TRBJ1-2	TGTGCCTGGAGTTTCAACAGGGTGAAGGTAGACTATGGCTACACCTTC	CAWSFNRVKVDYGYTF
-	few	TRBV6-8	TRBJ2-1	TGTGCCAGCAGTTCGTTGTACAATGAGCAGTTCTTC	CASSSLYNEQFF
-	once	TRBV19	TRBJ1-2	TGTGCCAGTAGTACCCTAGGGACAAGCTCGGGCGGCTACACCTTC	CASSTLGTSSGGYTF
TRBD2	few	TRBV4-1	TRBJ2-7	TGCGCCAGCAGCCAAGGGAGGGGACTAGCGGGGAGCTCCTACGAGCAGTACTTC	CASSQGRGLAGSSYEQYF
-	-	TRBV29-1	TRBJ2-5	TGCAGCGTTGTGCCAGACCAAGAGACCCAGTACTTC	CSVVPDQETQYF
-	-	TRBV25-1	TRBJ1-1	TGTGCCAGCAGTGAATACATTGTGAACACTGAAGCTTTCTTT	CASSEYIVNTEAFF
-	-	TRBV18	TRBJ2-7	TGTGCCAGCTCACCACTGGCCACCTACGAGCAGTACTTC	CASSPLATYEQYF
-	few	TRBV1	TRBJ1-2	TGCGCCAGCAGCCAAGATCACGGGGGTGCGAGGGGCTACACCTTC	CASSQDHGGARGYTF
TRBD1	-	TRBV6-8	TRBJ1-2	TGTGCCAGCAGTTACCTGGGACAGACTATCTATGGCTACACCTTC	CASSYLGQTIYGYTF
-	-	TRBV29-1	TRBJ2-2	TGCAGCGGCCAGCCGGGGTTTAACACCGGGGAGCTGTTTTTT	CSGQPGFNTGELFF
-	once	TRBV23-1	TRBJ1-5	TGCGCCAAGAGTTCAGGGGAAGGCAATCAGCCCCAGCATTTT	CAKSSGEGNQPQHF
TRBD1	-	TRBV6-8	TRBJ2-3	TGTGCCAGCAGCGAAACCAAAGGACAGGGGGAAGATACGCAGTATTTT	CASSETKGQGEDTQYF
TRBD1	-	TRBV25-1	TRBJ2-7	TGTGCCAGCAGTGGGGGTAGGACAGGGAGTCAGCACGAGCAGTACTTC	CASSGGRTGSQHEQYF
TRBD1	-	TRBV18	TRBJ1-5	TGTGCCAGCTCACCGGGACAGTCCCTTTATAGCAATCAGCCCCAGCATTTT	CASSPGQSLYSNQPQHF
-	few	TRBV6-8	TRBJ1-2	TGTGCCAGCAGCGACACTTACCCAGGGCCCTACTATGGCTACACCTTC	CASSDTYPGPYYGYTF
TRBD1	-	TRBV19	TRBJ1-1	TGTGCCAGCCGACCACAGGGGCCCGCGGGTGACACTGAAGCTTTCTTT	CASRPQGPAGDTEAFF
TRBD1	-	TRBV19	TRBJ2-1	TGTGCCAGTGCTCGAGGGGACAGGGGGGATGGTTACAATGAGCAGTTCTTC	CASARGDRGDGYNEQFF
-	-	TRBV19	TRBJ1-5	TGTGCCAGTAGTATAGATGCAGGCCCGGGTGGGTATCCCCAGCATTTT	CASSIDAGPGGYPQHF
-	-	TRBV18	TRBJ2-5	TGTGCCAGCTCACCACATCAAGAGACCCAGTACTTC	CASSPHQETQYF
TRBD1	-	TRBV6-8	TRBJ1-2	TGTGCCAGCAGTTACGGGTTCGGGACAGGACTATATGGCTACACCTTC	CASSYGFGTGLYGYTF
-	once	TRBV30	TRBJ1-5	TGTGCCTGGAGCCCACAGCGCAATCAGCCCCAGCATTTT	CAWSPQRNQPQHF
TRBD1	few	TRBV18	TRBJ1-5	TGTGCCAGCTCCGGACAGGGAGGCAATCAGCCCCAGCATTTT	CASSGQGGNQPQHF
-	few	TRBV19	TRBJ1-1	TGTGCCAGTAGAGGACTGAACACTGAAGCTTTCTTT	CASRGLNTEAFF
TRBD1	few	TRBV27	TRBJ1-4	TGTGCCAGCAGTTTACGGACAGGGTGGGGGTCTAATGAAAAACTGTTTTTT	CASSLRTGWGSNEKLFF
-	few	TRBV15	TRBJ1-3	TGTGCCACCAGCAGAGACATGCGGGCTGGAAACACCATATATTTT	CATSRDMRAGNTIYF
TRBD1	few	TRBV9	TRBJ2-2	TGTGCCAGCACAGACAGGGTCACCGGGGAGCTGTTTTTT	CASTDRVTGELFF
-	-	TRBV7-6	TRBJ1-1	TGTGCCAGCAGCCCCCTAATCCAAAACACTGAAGCTTTCTTT	CASSPLIQNTEAFF
TRBD1	few	TRBV25-1	TRBJ1-2	TGTGCCAGCAGGTGGGACAGGGGAGGCTACACCTTC	CASRWDRGGYTF
TRBD1	-	TRBV12-5	TRBJ1-3	TGTGCTAGTGGTTCACCCTGGACAGGCTATGGAAACACCATATATTTT	CASGSPWTGYGNTIYF
-	-	TRBV30	TRBJ1-4	TGTGCCTGGAGACCGGCGTGGAAGGTTGGGGAAAAACTGTTTTTT	CAWRPAWKVGEKLFF
TRBD1	-	TRBV5-1	TRBJ1-1	TGCGCCAGCAGCACAGGGGGCGCGGACACTGAAGCTTTCTTT	CASSTGGADTEAFF
-	medium-sized	TRBV7-5	TRBJ1-4	TGTGCCAGCAGCTTTGGCTTGGATAATGAAAAACTGTTTTTT	CASSFGLDNEKLFF